Presented here are 28 T cell receptor beta chains from one specimen sequenced in a study of molecular identifiers for immune sequencing clone quantification. TCRdb reprocessed the PCR reads with MiXCR, giving one entry per CDR3 protein. The table lists nearly 650,000 distinct CDR3 sequences, roughly 27% of them singletons, with 0.7% to 0.95% in the top ten. Sequences were obtained from naive CD8+ T cells from blood, with Jurkat cell RNA spiked in. Subset indicated: FACS-sorted CD8+CD4-CCR7+CD45RA+ naive T cells. The receptors come from a human donor in good health. Some libraries in this study had Jurkat cell RNA spiked in.

As to this clonotype: A much larger clone lies one base from this, so it may be a read error. This chain joins TRBV30 and TRBJ2-3, with 9 positions matching TRBD2. Trimming at V came to 5 bases and at J to 2 bases, leaving 8 bases not matched to a gene. Germline CDR1 is GTSNPN and CDR2 is SVGIG (reference sequence). The CDR3 has 15 amino acids. The CDR3 is CAWGIKREATDTQYF. Written as DNA, the CDR3 is TGTGCCTGGGGTATCAAGCGGGAGGCCACAGATACGCAGTATTTT.

The chain joins TRBV5-6 to TRBJ2-7, with D possibly being TRBD2 (6 bases). The CDR3 has 17 residues. The germline V and J ends were trimmed by 0 bases and 3 bases, with 19 bases remaining between them. Germline V gives CDR1 SGHDT, CDR2 YYEEEE. The CDR3 sequence is CASSLANGGTASYEQYF. DNA of the CDR3: TGTGCCAGCAGCTTGGCCAATGGGGGGACGGCAAGCTACGAGCAGTACTTC.

There are a few counts of this clonotype. The chain couples TRBV27 to TRBJ1-1, with a weak D call TRBD1 (5 bases). Looked up from germline, CDR1 is MNHEY and CDR2 is SMNVEV (reference sequence). The CDR3 consists of 15 residues. V lost 1 base and J 4 bases, leaving 13 bases between the germline ends. This CDR3 reads CASSLYPPGGTEAFF. In DNA form, the CDR3 reads TGTGCCAGCAGTTTATACCCTCCTGGGGGCACTGAAGCTTTCTTT.

The J gene is TRBJ1-1, the V gene TRBV14; 7 positions match TRBD1. The CDR3 runs 14 residues. Trimming cost V 7 bases and J 2 bases; bases outside gene matches: 7. The V gene's germline CDR1 is SGHDN and CDR2 FVKESK. CDR3 protein: CASKRTGENTEAFF. The DNA of the CDR3 is TGTGCCAGCAAACGTACAGGGGAAAACACTGAAGCTTTCTTT.

Concerning this clonotype itself: At one boundary the junction diverges from the germline segment, which might be a read error. The J gene is TRBJ2-1, the V gene TRBV30; D not certain. The CDR3 is made up of 15 amino acids. The germline V gene encodes CDR1 GTSNPN and CDR2 SVGIG (reference sequence). The DNA for the CDR3 is TGTGCCTGGACCCTCGAAAGTAGCTCCTACGATGAGCAGTTCTTC. It is translated as CAWTLESSSYDEQFF.

DNA for the CDR3: TGCGCCAGCAGCCAAGATGATCGGCAGAGCTCTGGAAACACCATATATTTT. Translated, it gives CASSQDDRQSSGNTIYF. The chain carries TRBV4-3 and TRBJ1-3; D not certain. This CDR3 is built from 17 residues. Germline V gene sequence: CDR1 LGHNA, CDR2 YSLEER. The V end was cut by 0 bases, the J end by 0 bases, with 12 bases between.

As concerns this clonotype: This may stem from a read error, because a much larger clone lies one nucleotide away. V is TRBV2 and J is TRBJ1-4, with D uncertain. The germline V gene has CDR1 SNHLY and CDR2 FYNNEI. Trimming shortened V by 8 bases and J by 5 bases, and 18 bases separated the two germline ends. This CDR3 is built from 15 residues. CDR3 sequence: CASCTSEETNEKLFF. The CDR3 DNA reads as TGTGCCAGCTGTACTTCGGAGGAGACCAATGAAAAACTGTTTTTT.

This clonotype occurred many times. The DNA for the CDR3 is TGTGCCAGCAGCTTAGGAATGGACAGGGGATACCAAGAGACCCAGTACTTC. It translates to CASSLGMDRGYQETQYF. This rearrangement joins TRBV7-9 to TRBJ2-5, with 9 bases that match TRBD1. V dropped 1 base and J dropped 0; count of bases not matched to a gene: 6. This CDR3 spans 17 amino acids. Per germline, CDR1 SEHNR and CDR2 FQNEAQ (reference sequence).

To note about this clonotype: Just one base apart from a much larger clone, this may be a read error. This chain links TRBV12-3 or TRBV12-4 with TRBJ1-2; D unclear. This CDR3 contains 13 residues. The CDR3 region has the DNA TGTGCCAGCAGTTTAGGGCTTGACTATAGCTACACCTTC. It yields the protein CASSLGLDYSYTF.

Ten or more counts support this clonotype. The V call is TRBV7-9, the J call TRBJ2-3; TRBD1 might be the D (5 bases). Trimming removed 5 bases at V and 3 bases at J, with 24 bases between. CDR1 SEHNR and CDR2 FQNEAQ come from the germline V gene (reference sequence). The CDR3 extends over 18 amino acids. The CDR3 spells CASSPPFQGNSETDTQYF. CDR3 in DNA: TGTGCCAGCAGCCCTCCTTTTCAGGGAAACAGCGAAACAGATACGCAGTATTTT.

Comment on this clonotype: A much larger clone lies a single base off, so this may be a read error. The CDR3 end shows no conserved phenylalanine or tryptophan, and so a read error is likely. This rearrangement joins TRBV20-1 to TRBJ2-6; D uncertain. CDR1 is DFQATT and CDR2 is SNEGSKA in the germline V gene (reference sequence). Trimming shortened V by 2 bases and J by 0 bases, and 8 bases separated the two germline ends. The length of the CDR3 is 15 residues. The CDR3 is CSARSTSSGANVLTS. CDR3 nucleotide sequence: TGCAGTGCTAGAAGTACCAGCTCTGGGGCCAACGTCCTGACTTCC.

This clonotype was seen repeatedly, ten times or more. The V gene is TRBV27, the J gene TRBJ2-3; D remains unclear. This CDR3 region has 15 residues. V shed 4 bases and J shed 1 base, with 12 bases lying between them. Germline V gives CDR1 MNHEY, CDR2 SMNVEV (reference sequence). The CDR3 protein is CASSYQLTGTDTQYF. The CDR3 DNA reads TGTGCCAGCAGTTACCAATTAACAGGCACAGATACGCAGTATTTT.

The genes are TRBV7-9 and TRBJ2-1, with TRBD2 matching over 8 bases. Germline CDR1 is SEHNR and CDR2 is FQNEAQ (reference sequence). Unmatched junction bases numbered 5, after V lost 1 base and J lost 0 bases. CDR3 length: 17 amino acids. CDR3 nucleotide sequence: TGTGCCAGCAGCTTAGTACACGGGACTAGCTCCTACAATGAGCAGTTCTTC. Translation gives CASSLVHGTSSYNEQFF.

This chain connects TRBV12-3 or TRBV12-4 to TRBJ1-1, with D maybe TRBD1 (5 bases). This CDR3 contains 14 residues. The ends were cut back, 5 bases at V and 3 bases at J, with 13 bases in the middle. As DNA, the CDR3 is TGTGCCAGCAGTCTGGGGGGTATCGACACTGAAGCTTTCTTT. It yields the protein CASSLGGIDTEAFF.

In the case of this clonotype: Given a much more abundant clone one base away, this may be a read error. The chain employs TRBV12-3 or TRBV12-4 and TRBJ1-3; D not resolved. This CDR3 comprises 12 residues. V was cut by 4 bases and J by 8 bases, with 9 bases left in between. DNA for the CDR3: TGTGCCAGCAGTTCAGATTTGGACACCATATATTTT. Amino acid sequence: CASSSDLDTIYF.

The chain joins TRBV4-3 to TRBJ2-7, with 12 bases fitting TRBD2. The germline V gene has CDR1 LGHNA and CDR2 YSLEER. The CDR3 is 16 amino acids. V lost 3 bases to trimming and J lost 0 bases; unmatched junction nucleotides: 3. CDR3 bases: TGCGCCAGCAGCCACGGGACTAGCGGGCCCTCCTACGAGCAGTACTTC. This sequence encodes CASSHGTSGPSYEQYF.

This clonotype was seen a few times. The rearrangement uses TRBV27 and TRBJ2-7; no clear D gene. V lost 6 bases to trimming and J lost 4 bases, with 13 bases between them. Germline V CDR1 and CDR2: MNHEY, SMNVEV (reference sequence). There are 13 residues in the CDR3. CDR3 in amino acids: CASSPFGGYEQYF. The CDR3 region has the DNA TGTGCCAGCAGCCCATTTGGTGGTTACGAGCAGTACTTC.

V and J are TRBV9 and TRBJ2-7; TRBD2 matches at 7 bases. Per the germline V gene, CDR1 is SGDLS and CDR2 is YYNGEE. The V segment lost 4 bases and the J segment 3 bases; nucleotides outside the gene matches: 13. The length of the CDR3 is 16 residues. The CDR3 reads CASSTKDGEGLYEQYF. In nucleotides, the CDR3 is TGTGCCAGCAGCACCAAGGACGGGGAGGGCCTCTACGAGCAGTACTTC.

A few counts support this clonotype. This chain joins TRBV28 and TRBJ2-5; D is tentatively TRBD1 or TRBD2 (5 bases each). Germline V lookup: CDR1 MDHEN, CDR2 SYDVKM. The CDR3 loop spans 14 amino acids. Deletions cut 5 bases from V and 5 bases from J, with 15 bases between. The CDR3 sequence: CASSAPWGGETQYF. CDR3 bases: TGTGCCAGCAGTGCCCCATGGGGCGGGGAGACCCAGTACTTC.

This clonotype has a handful of counts. The chain has TRBV3-1 and TRBJ1-4; 8 nucleotides match TRBD1. V lost 1 base and J lost 8; bases outside the gene matches: 12. Germline-derived CDR1 and CDR2 are LGHDT and YNNKEL (reference sequence). The CDR3 loop spans 17 amino acids. The CDR3, as DNA: TGTGCCAGCAGCCAAGTCGGGACAGGCCCGATAGGGGAAAAACTGTTTTTT. This sequence encodes CASSQVGTGPIGEKLFF. Filled out from reference TRBV3-1 and TRBJ1-4, the complete variable domain reads DTAVSQTPKYLVTQMGNDKSIKCEQNLGHDTMYWYKQDSKKFLKIMFSYNNKELIINETVPNRFSPKSPDKAHLNLHINSLELGDSAVYFCASSQVGTGPIGEKLFFGSGTQLSVL.

The rearrangement links TRBV7-9 to TRBJ2-5; TRBD2 matches at 7 bases. Germline CDR1 is SEHNR and CDR2 is FQNEAQ (reference sequence). This CDR3 is 14 amino acids long. V lost 5 bases to trimming and J lost 5 bases; unmatched junction nucleotides: 8. The DNA for the CDR3 is TGTGCCAGCAGCCCTCCGACTAGCCGCGAGACCCAGTACTTC. It yields the protein CASSPPTSRETQYF.

This rearrangement joins TRBV15 to TRBJ1-5; D ambiguous. This CDR3 contains 15 residues. Between the trimmed V and J ends, which lost 5 bases and 2 bases, there was a span of 13 bases. The V gene's germline CDR1 is LNHNV and CDR2 YYDKDF (reference sequence). The CDR3: CATSQDAGGNQPQHF. For the CDR3, the DNA is TGTGCCACCAGCCAAGACGCGGGTGGCAATCAGCCCCAGCATTTT.

Details on this clonotype: A much larger clone sits a single nucleotide away, making a read error possible. The V call is TRBV9, the J call TRBJ2-7; D remains ambiguous. The CDR3 length is 14 residues. Trimming pared 3 bases from V and 2 bases from J, leaving 12 bases between. Germline V gene sequence: CDR1 SGDLS, CDR2 YYNGEE. The CDR3 DNA sequence: TGTGCCAGCAGCGCCCGACTGGACGCCTACGAGCAGTACTTC. Translating it yields CASSARLDAYEQYF.

In regard to this clonotype: A much more abundant neighbour one base away suggests this may be a read error. CDR3 DNA sequence: TGTGCCAGCAGCACACCTTCGGACAGGGCCCATGGCTACACCTTC. Translating it yields CASSTPSDRAHGYTF. This rearrangement joins TRBV7-9 to TRBJ1-2; 8 bases are a match to TRBD1. V was pared by 5 bases and J by 6 bases, with 11 bases of the junction left unmatched. CDR3 size: 15 residues. Germline V gene data show CDR1 as SEHNR and CDR2 as FQNEAQ (reference sequence).

This clonotype was seen at least ten times. The chain recombines TRBV5-1 with TRBJ2-5; unclear D gene. The CDR3 totals 13 residues. Germline V gives CDR1 SGHRS, CDR2 YFSETQ. Trimming removed 1 base from V and 0 bases from J, with 4 bases in between. This CDR3 is CASSLSDQETQYF. In DNA, the CDR3 is TGCGCCAGCAGCTTGAGCGACCAAGAGACCCAGTACTTC.

The gene calls are TRBV14 and TRBJ2-7; 7 bases map to TRBD1. Losses at the gene ends were 2 bases for V and 4 bases for J; bases not matched to a gene: 5. This CDR3 contains 14 residues. CDR1 and CDR2 (germline): SGHDN, FVKESK. The CDR3 sequence is CASSQTRQGYEQYF. In DNA, the CDR3 is TGTGCCAGCAGCCAAACCCGACAGGGTTACGAGCAGTACTTC.

V and J are TRBV28 and TRBJ1-5; no clear D gene. V was pared by 5 bases and J by 3 bases, with 14 bases between. The germline gives CDR1 MDHEN, CDR2 SYDVKM. The CDR3 covers 15 residues. This chain's CDR3 is CASSQGFFDNQPQHF. The CDR3 bases are TGTGCCAGCAGTCAAGGGTTTTTTGACAATCAGCCCCAGCATTTT.

On this clonotype itself: Sequence at one end of the junction differs from germline and may be a read error. The chain has TRBV29-1 and TRBJ2-2; perhaps TRBD2 as D (6 bases). CDR1 is SQVTM, CDR2 ANQGSEA, per germline. The CDR3 has 13 residues. The CDR3 region has the DNA TGCTGCGTTGGGACTGCGAACACCGGGGAGCTGTTTTTT. It is translated as CCVGTANTGELFF.